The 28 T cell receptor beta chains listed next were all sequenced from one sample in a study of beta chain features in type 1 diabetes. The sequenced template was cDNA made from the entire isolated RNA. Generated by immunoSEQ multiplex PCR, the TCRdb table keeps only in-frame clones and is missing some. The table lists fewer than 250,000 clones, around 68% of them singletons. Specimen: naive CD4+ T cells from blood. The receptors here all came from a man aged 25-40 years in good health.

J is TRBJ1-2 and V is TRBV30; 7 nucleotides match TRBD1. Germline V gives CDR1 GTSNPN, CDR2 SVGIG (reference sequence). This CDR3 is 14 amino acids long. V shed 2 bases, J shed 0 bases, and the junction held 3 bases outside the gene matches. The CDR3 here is CAWSRQGANYGYTF. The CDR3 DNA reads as TGTGCCTGGAGTAGACAGGGCGCTAACTATGGCTACACCTTC.

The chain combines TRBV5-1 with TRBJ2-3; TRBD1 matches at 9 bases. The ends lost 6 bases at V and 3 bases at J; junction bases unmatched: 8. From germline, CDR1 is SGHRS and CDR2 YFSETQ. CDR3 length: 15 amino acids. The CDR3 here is CASTNGTGSTDTQYF. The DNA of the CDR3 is TGCGCCAGCACAAACGGGACAGGGTCGACAGATACGCAGTATTTT.

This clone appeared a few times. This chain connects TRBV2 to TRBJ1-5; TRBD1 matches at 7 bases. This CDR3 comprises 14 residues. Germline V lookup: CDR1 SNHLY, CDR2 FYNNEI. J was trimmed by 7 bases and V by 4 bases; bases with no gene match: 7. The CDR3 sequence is CASSGQGLYQPQHF. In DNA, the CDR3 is TGTGCCAGCAGTGGACAGGGACTTTACCAGCCCCAGCATTTT.

The CDR3 coding sequence is TGTGCCAGCAGCTTATACCGAGACAGATCACAAGAGACCCAGTACTTC. This sequence encodes CASSLYRDRSQETQYF. V is TRBV7-6 and J is TRBJ2-5; D perhaps matches TRBD1 (5 bases). CDR1 and CDR2 from the germline V gene are SGHVS and FNYEAQ. The CDR3 is made up of 16 amino acids. V lost 2 bases and J 2 bases, leaving 15 bases between the germline ends.

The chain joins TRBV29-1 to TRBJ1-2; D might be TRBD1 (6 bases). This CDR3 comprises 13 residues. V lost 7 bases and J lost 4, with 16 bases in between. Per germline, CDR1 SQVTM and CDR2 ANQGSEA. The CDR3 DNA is TGCAGCGCAACAGACAGGCCTCTCTATGGCTACACCTTC. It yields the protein CSATDRPLYGYTF.

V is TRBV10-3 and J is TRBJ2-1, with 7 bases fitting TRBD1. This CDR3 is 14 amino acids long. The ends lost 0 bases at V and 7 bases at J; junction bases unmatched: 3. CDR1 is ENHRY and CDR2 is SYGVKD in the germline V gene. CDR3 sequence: CAISESTGSNEQFF. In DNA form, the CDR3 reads TGTGCCATCAGTGAGTCGACAGGGTCGAATGAGCAGTTCTTC.

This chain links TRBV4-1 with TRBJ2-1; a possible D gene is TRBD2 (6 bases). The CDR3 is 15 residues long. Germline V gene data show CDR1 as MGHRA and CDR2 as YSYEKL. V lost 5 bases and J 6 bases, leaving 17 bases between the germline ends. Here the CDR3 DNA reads TGCGCCAGCAGCGTCGGGACTGTTAGACTCAATGAGCAGTTCTTC. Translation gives CASSVGTVRLNEQFF.

The CDR3 DNA sequence: TGTGCCTGGAGTTCGGGGGCGGTTCAGCCCCAGCATTTT. Its protein is CAWSSGAVQPQHF. V gene TRBV30 combines with J gene TRBJ1-5; possible D gene TRBD1, 6 bases. Trimming took off 2 bases at V and 6 bases at J, with 11 bases between the two ends. The CDR3 is 13 residues long. CDR1 and CDR2 (germline): GTSNPN, SVGIG (reference sequence).

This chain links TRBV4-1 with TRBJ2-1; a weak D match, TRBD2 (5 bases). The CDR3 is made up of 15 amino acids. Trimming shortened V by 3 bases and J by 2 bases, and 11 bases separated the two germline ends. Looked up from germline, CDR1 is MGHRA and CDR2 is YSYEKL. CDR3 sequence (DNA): TGCGCCAGCAGCCAGCCGGGGTTTACCTACAATGAGCAGTTCTTC. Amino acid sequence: CASSQPGFTYNEQFF.

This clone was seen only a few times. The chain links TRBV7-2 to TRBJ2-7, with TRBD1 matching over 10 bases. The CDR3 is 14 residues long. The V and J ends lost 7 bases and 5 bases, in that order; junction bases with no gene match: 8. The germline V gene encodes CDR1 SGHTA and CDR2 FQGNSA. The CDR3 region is CASTLGQGKNEQYF. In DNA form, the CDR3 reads TGTGCCAGCACCCTGGGACAGGGGAAGAACGAGCAGTACTTC.

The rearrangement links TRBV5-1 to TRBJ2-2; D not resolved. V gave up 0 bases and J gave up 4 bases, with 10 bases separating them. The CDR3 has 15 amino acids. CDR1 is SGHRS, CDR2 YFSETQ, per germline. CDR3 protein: CASSLAGPFTGELFF. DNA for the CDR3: TGCGCCAGCAGCTTGGCCGGGCCGTTCACCGGGGAGCTGTTTTTT.

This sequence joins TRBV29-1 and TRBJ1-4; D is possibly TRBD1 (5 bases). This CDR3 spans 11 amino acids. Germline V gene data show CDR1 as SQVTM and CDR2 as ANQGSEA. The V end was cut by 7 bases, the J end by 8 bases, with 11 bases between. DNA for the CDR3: TGCAGCGCCCGACGGGGGGAAAAACTGTTTTTT. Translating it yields CSARRGEKLFF. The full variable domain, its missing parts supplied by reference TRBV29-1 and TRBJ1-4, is SAVISQKPSRDICQRGTSLTIQCQVDSQVTMMFWYRQQPGQSLTLIATANQGSEATYESGFVIDKFPISRPNLTFSTLTVSNMSPEDSSIYLCSARRGEKLFFGSGTQLSVL.

This chain's CDR3 is CASSDSGGNNEQFF. The CDR3 region has the DNA TGCGCCAGCAGTGATTCAGGAGGTAACAATGAGCAGTTCTTC. The chain joins TRBV10-1 to TRBJ2-1, with a tentative D call TRBD2 (5 bases). The V end lost 3 bases, the J end lost 5 bases, and 11 bases lay between the germline ends. The CDR3 consists of 14 residues. Germline CDR1 is WNHNN and CDR2 is SYGVQD (reference sequence).

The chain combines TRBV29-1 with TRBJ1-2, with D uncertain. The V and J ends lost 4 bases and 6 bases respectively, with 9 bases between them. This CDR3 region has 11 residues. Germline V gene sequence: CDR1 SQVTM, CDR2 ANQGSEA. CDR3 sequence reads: CSVVLLNGYTF. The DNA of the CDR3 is TGCAGCGTTGTGCTTTTAAATGGCTACACCTTC.

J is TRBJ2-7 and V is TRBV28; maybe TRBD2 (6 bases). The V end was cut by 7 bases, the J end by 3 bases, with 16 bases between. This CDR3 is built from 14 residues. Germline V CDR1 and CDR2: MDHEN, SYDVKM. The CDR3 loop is CASTTWGENYEQYF. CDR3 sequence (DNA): TGTGCCAGCACGACTTGGGGGGAGAACTACGAGCAGTACTTC.

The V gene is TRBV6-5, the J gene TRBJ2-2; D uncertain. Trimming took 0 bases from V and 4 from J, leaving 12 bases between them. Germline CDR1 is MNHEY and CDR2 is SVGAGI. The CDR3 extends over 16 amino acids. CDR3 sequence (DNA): TGTGCCAGCAGTTACTCAGTGGCAGGTGGCACCGGGGAGCTGTTTTTT. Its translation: CASSYSVAGGTGELFF.

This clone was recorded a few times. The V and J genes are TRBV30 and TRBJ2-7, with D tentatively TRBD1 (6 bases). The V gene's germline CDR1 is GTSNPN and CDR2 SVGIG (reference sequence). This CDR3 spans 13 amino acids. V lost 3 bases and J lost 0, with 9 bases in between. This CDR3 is CAWRLQGSYEQYF. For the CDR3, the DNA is TGTGCCTGGAGATTACAGGGCTCCTACGAGCAGTACTTC.

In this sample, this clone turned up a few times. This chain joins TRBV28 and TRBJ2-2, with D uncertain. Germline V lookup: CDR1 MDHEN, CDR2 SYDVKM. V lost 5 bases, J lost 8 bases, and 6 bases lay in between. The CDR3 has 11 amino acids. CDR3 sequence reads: CASSPRGELFF. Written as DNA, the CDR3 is TGTGCCAGCAGTCCCAGAGGGGAGCTGTTTTTT.

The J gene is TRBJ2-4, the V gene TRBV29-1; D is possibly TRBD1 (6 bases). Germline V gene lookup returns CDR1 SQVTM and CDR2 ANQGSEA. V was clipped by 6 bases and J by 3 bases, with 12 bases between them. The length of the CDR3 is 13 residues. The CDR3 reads CSVLRGDKNIQYF. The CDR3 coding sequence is TGCAGCGTCCTCAGGGGAGACAAAAACATTCAGTACTTC.

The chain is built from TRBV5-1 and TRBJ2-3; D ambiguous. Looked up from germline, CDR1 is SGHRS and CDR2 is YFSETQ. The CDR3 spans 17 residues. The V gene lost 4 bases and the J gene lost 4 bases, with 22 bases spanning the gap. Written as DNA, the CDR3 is TGCGCCAGCAGCGTCAAGACTCCCTCTTGGAACGCAGATACGCAGTATTTT. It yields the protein CASSVKTPSWNADTQYF.

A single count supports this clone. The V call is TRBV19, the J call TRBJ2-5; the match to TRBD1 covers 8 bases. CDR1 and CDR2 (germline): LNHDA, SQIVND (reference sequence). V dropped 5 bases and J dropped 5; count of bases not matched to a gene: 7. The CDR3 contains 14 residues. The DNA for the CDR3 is TGTGCCAGTAGTCCCGGACAGGGACGGGAGACCCAGTACTTC. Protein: CASSPGQGRETQYF.

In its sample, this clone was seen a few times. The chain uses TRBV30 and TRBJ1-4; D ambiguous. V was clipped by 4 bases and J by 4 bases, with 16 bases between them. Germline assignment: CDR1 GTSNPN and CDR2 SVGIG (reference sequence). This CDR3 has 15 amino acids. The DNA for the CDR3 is TGTGCCTGGAAGTCCTCCAGGATTAGTAATGAAAAACTGTTTTTT. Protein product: CAWKSSRISNEKLFF.

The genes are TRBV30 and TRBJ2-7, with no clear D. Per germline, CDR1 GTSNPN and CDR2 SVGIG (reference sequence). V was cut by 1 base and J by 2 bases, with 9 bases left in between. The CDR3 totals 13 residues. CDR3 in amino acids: CAWSGTETYEQYF. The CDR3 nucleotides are TGTGCCTGGAGTGGCACAGAGACCTACGAGCAGTACTTC.

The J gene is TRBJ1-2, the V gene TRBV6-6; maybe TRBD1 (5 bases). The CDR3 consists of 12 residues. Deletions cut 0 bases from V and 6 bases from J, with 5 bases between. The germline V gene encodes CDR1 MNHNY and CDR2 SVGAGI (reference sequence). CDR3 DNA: TGTGCCAGCAGTTACTCCAGGGATGGCTACACCTTC. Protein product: CASSYSRDGYTF.

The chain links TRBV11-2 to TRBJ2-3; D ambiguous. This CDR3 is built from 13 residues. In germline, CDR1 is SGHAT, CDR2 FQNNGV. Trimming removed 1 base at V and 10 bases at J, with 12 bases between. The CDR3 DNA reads TGTGCCAGCAGCTTAGTAGAGGCTGGGTCGCAGTATTTT. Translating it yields CASSLVEAGSQYF.

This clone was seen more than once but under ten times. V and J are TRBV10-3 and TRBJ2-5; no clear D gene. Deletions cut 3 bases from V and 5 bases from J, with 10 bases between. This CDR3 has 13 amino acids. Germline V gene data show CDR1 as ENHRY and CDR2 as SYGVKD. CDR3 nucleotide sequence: TGTGCCATCAGTGACCCGGTTTTGGAGACCCAGTACTTC. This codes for CAISDPVLETQYF.

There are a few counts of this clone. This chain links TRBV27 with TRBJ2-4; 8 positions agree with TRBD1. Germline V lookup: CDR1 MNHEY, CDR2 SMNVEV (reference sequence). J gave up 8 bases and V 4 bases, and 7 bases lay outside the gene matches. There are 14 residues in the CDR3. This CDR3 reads CASSSQGATDIQYF. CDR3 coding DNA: TGTGCCAGCAGTTCCCAGGGGGCGACGGACATTCAGTACTTC.

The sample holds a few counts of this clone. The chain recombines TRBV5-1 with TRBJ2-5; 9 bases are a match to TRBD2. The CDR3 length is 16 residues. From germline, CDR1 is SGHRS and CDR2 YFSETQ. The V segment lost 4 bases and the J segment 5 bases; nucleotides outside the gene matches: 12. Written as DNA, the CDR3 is TGCGCCAGCAGCGAACAGCTAGCGGGAAGAGGCGAGACCCAGTACTTC. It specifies CASSEQLAGRGETQYF.